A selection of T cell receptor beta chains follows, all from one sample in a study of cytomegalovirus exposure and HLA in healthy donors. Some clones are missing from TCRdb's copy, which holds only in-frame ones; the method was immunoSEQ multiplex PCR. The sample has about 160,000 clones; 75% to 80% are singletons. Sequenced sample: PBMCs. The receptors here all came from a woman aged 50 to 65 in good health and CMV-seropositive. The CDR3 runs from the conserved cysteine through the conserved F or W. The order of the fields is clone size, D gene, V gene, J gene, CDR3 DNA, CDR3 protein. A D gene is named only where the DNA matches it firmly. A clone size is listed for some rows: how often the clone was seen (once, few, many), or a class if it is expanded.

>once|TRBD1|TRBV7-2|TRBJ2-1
TGTGCCAGCAGCCCCTTCCAGGGGGCTAGAGAGCAGTTCTTC
CASSPFQGAREQFF
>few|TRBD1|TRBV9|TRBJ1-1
TGTGCCAGCAGCCCCTCGGGACAGGGGGGGACTGAAGCTTTCTTT
CASSPSGQGGTEAFF
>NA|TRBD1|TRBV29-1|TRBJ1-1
TGCAGCGTTGAAGAGGGACAGCGTTACCAGAAAGCTTTCTTT
CSVEEGQRYQKAFF
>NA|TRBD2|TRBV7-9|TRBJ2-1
TGTGCCAGCAGCCCACGACTAGCGGGATCCTACAATGAGCAGTTCTTC
CASSPRLAGSYNEQFF
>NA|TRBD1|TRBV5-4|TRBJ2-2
TGTGCCAGCAGCTCCGACAGGGTTGCCACCGGGGAGCTGTTTTTT
CASSSDRVATGELFF
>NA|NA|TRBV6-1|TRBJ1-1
TGTGCCAGTAAACTAGGGAGTTTGGGTTACACTGAAGCTTTCTTT
CASKLGSLGYTEAFF
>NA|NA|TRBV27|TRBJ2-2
TGTGCCAGCAGTCCCCTGGGCGCCCCCGGGGAGCTGTTTTTT
CASSPLGAPGELFF
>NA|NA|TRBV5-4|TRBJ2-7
TGTGCCAGCAGCACTGGACTCCCCTACGAGCAGTACTTC
CASSTGLPYEQYF
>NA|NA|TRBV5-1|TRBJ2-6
TGCGCCAGCAGCCCGGGGACAGCCAACGTCCTGACTTTC
CASSPGTANVLTF
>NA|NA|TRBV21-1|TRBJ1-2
TGTGCCAGCAGCAGGGGACAGGACCCTAACTATGGCTACACCTTC
CASSRGQDPNYGYTF
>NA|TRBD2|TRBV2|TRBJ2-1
TGTGCCAGCAGTACCCCAAAACTAGCGGCATCCTACAATGAGCAGTTCTTC
CASSTPKLAASYNEQFF
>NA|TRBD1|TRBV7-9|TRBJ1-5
TGTGCCAGCAGCTCCTGGCGACAGGGTGACCATCAGCCCCAGCATTTT
CASSSWRQGDHQPQHF
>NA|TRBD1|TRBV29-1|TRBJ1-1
TGCAGCGTTGGTCGGCAGGGGGCACTCTCCGGAGAAGCTTTCTTT
CSVGRQGALSGEAFF
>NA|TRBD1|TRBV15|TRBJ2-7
TGTGCCACCAGCAGAGGCGGGACAGGGAGGAACGAGCAGTACTTC
CATSRGGTGRNEQYF
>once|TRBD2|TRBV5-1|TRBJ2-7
TGCGCCAGCAGCCCTAGCGGCAACTCCTACGAGCAGTACTTC
CASSPSGNSYEQYF
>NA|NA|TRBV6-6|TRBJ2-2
TGTGCCAGCAGTTCCCCGGACAGGAACACCGGGGAGCTGTTTTTT
CASSSPDRNTGELFF
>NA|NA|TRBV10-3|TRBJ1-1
TGTGCCATCAGCGCGACAGGTGTGGACACTGAAGCTTTCTTT
CAISATGVDTEAFF
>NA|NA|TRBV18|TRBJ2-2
TGTGCCAGCAGGGCAGGGGTTGACGCCGGGGAGCTGTTTTTT
CASRAGVDAGELFF
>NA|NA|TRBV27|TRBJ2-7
TGCGCCAGCAGCCTGACGGAGGTTTCCTACGAGCAGTACTTC
CASSLTEVSYEQYF
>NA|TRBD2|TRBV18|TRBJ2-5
TGTGCCAGCTCACCTAGGACTAGCCAAGAGACCCAGTACTTC
CASSPRTSQETQYF
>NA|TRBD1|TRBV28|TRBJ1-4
TGTGCCAGCACCCCCGCGGGCAGGGGGCGAGGGACTAATGAAAAACTGTTTTTT
CASTPAGRGRGTNEKLFF
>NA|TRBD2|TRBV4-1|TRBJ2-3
TGCGCCAGCAGCCAATGGGGACTAGCGGGTACAGATACGCAGTATTTT
CASSQWGLAGTDTQYF
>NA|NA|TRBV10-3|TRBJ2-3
TGTGCCATCAGTTTAAGCGGCACAGATACGCAGTATTTT
CAISLSGTDTQYF
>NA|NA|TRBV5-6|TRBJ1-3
TGTGCCAGCAGCTTGGAAGATAGGGGCGTCGCTTCTGGAAACACCATATATTTT
CASSLEDRGVASGNTIYF
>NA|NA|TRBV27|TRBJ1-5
TGTGCCAGCAGCACAGGGTTCAATCAGCCCCAGCATTTT
CASSTGFNQPQHF
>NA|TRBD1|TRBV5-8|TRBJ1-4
TGTGCCAGCAGCGTTGGACAGGGGGCGGAAAAACTGTTTTTT
CASSVGQGAEKLFF
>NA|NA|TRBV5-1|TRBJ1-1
TGCGCCAGCAGCTTTTCAGGGGTTGACACTGAAGCTTTCTTT
CASSFSGVDTEAFF
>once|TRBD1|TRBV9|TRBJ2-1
TGTGCCAGCAGCGTCCGACAGGGACGCTACAATGAGCAGTTCTTC
CASSVRQGRYNEQFF
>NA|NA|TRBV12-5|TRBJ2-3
TGTGCTAGTGGTCCCTCCAGTCATACGCAGTATTTT
CASGPSSHTQYF
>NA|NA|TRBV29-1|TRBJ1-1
TGCAGCGTTGAAGAAAAACTCGAAGCTTTCTTT
CSVEEKLEAFF
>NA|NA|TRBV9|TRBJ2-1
TGTGCCAGCAGCGTAGCGGTGAACTCCTACAATGAGCAGTTCTTC
CASSVAVNSYNEQFF
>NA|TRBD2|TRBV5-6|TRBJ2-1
TGTGCCAGCAGCTTGGACGGCGGGGGTTACAATGAGCAGTTCTTC
CASSLDGGGYNEQFF
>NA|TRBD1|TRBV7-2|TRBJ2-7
TGTGCCAGCAGCAAAGACAGGGGGCCCTACGAGCAGTACTTC
CASSKDRGPYEQYF
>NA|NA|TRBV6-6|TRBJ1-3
TGTGCCAGCAGGGAGGGGGGGGGTGCTGGAAACACCATATATTTT
CASREGGGAGNTIYF
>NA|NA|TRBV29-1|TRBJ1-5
TGCAGCGTTTCAGGGGGCAATCAGCCCCAGCATTTT
CSVSGGNQPQHF
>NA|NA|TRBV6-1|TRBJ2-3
TGTGCCGGGAGGGGGGGAGGCACAGATACGCAGTATTTT
CAGRGGGTDTQYF
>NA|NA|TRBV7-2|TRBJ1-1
TGTGCCAGCAGCTTAGCGGCTAACACTGAAGCTTTCTTT
CASSLAANTEAFF
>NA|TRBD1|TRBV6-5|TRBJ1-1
TGTGCCAGCAGACTACAGGGGGGAACTGAAGCTTTCTTT
CASRLQGGTEAFF
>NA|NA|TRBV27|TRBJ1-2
TGTGCCAGCAGTTTATCGGGAGGGTATGGCTACACCTTC
CASSLSGGYGYTF
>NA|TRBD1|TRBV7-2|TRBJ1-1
TGTGCCAGCAGCTTACGACAGGGGGGTGAAGCTTTCTTT
CASSLRQGGEAFF
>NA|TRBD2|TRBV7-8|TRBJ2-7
TGTGCCAGCAGCTTAGGGCTAGCGGAACGCTACGAGCAGTACTTC
CASSLGLAERYEQYF
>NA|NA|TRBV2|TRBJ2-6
TGTGCCAGCAGGTGGGGGGTGGATTTCTCTGGGGCCAACGTCCTGACTTTC
CASRWGVDFSGANVLTF
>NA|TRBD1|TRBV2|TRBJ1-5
TGTGCCAGCAGTGAAGGTTGGACAGGGCATCTTCAGCCCCAGCATTTT
CASSEGWTGHLQPQHF
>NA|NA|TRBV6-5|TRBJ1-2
TGTGCCAGCAGTCAACTACAGGGCAGCGGCTACACCTTC
CASSQLQGSGYTF
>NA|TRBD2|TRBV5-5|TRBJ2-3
TGTGCCAGCAGCTATAGCGGGGGGGCGAACACAGATACGCAGTATTTT
CASSYSGGANTDTQYF
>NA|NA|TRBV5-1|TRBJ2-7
TGCGCCAGCAGCTTCGGCGGGACAGCTCCCTACGAGCAGTACTTC
CASSFGGTAPYEQYF
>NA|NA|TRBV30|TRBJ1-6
TGTGCCTGGAGTGTATGGGGACTTAGGGATTCACCCCTCCACTTT
CAWSVWGLRDSPLHF
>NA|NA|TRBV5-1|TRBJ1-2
TGCGCCAGCAGCTCGACAAGTAACTATGGCTACACCTTC
CASSSTSNYGYTF
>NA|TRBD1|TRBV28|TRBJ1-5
TGTGCCAGCAGTCCCGCGGAGGGGGCGATGGGACAGCCCCAGCATTTT
CASSPAEGAMGQPQHF
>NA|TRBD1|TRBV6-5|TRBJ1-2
TGTGCCAGCAGCCCACAGGGGGTTGGGTATGGCTACACCTTC
CASSPQGVGYGYTF
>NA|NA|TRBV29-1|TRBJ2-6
TGCAGCGTACAATCTGGGGCCAACGTCCTGACTTTC
CSVQSGANVLTF
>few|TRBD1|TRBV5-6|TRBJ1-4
TGTGCCAGCAGCCCGAGGGGGCTAGTTCGAGAAAAACTGTTTTTT
CASSPRGLVREKLFF
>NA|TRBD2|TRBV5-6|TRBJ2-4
TGTGCCAGCAGCCCGAGCGGGAGAGGAAACATTCAGTACTTC
CASSPSGRGNIQYF
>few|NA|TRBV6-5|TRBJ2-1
TGTGCCAGCAGACAGGGTTACAATGAGCAGTTCTTC
CASRQGYNEQFF
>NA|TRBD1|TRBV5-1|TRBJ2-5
TGCGCCAGCAGCCTGACAGGGGCAGAGACCCAGTACTTC
CASSLTGAETQYF